A selection of T cell receptor beta chains follows, all from one sample in a study of blood T cell repertoires in COVID-19. Data came from immunoSEQ multiplex PCR; TCRdb stores just in-frame clones and leaves some out. The sample lists about 210,000 clones, 75% to 90% seen once, with 5.2% in the top ten. Input material: peripheral blood. The source of these receptors is a woman in her 70s with COVID-19, enrolled during active disease. CDR3s include the opening cysteine and the closing phenylalanine or tryptophan. Fields, in order: J gene, clone size, CDR3 length, V gene, D gene, CDR3 DNA, CDR3 protein. A D gene is named only where the DNA matches it firmly. Clone size is not always given. Where it is, it says once, few, many or a class for expanded clones.

>TRBJ1-5|-|15|TRBV28|TRBD1
TGTGCCAGGCCGGGACAGAGTTATAGCAATCAGCCCCAGCATTTT
CARPGQSYSNQPQHF
>TRBJ1-5|-|13|TRBV2|-
TGTGCCAGCCCCGGGGGAGTATATCAGCCCCAGCATTTT
CASPGGVYQPQHF
>TRBJ1-2|few|13|TRBV28|TRBD1
TGTGCCAGCAGTTTCGGACAGGTGTATGGCTACACCTTC
CASSFGQVYGYTF
>TRBJ2-3|-|16|TRBV24-1|-
TGTGCCACCAGTGATTATGGGGGCAGGCTCACAGATACGCAGTATTTT
CATSDYGGRLTDTQYF
>TRBJ1-2|-|14|TRBV6-5|-
TGTGCCAGCAGTCTCTCCGGACAACTCTATGGCTACACCTTC
CASSLSGQLYGYTF
>TRBJ2-5|-|11|TRBV20-1|-
TGCAGTGCTAAAGTGGGAGGGACCCAGTACTTC
CSAKVGGTQYF
>TRBJ1-5|-|15|TRBV6-5|TRBD1
TGTGCCAGCAGTCCCGCGGGACAGGGGAGTCAGCCCCAGCATTTT
CASSPAGQGSQPQHF
>TRBJ1-5|-|12|TRBV7-9|-
TGTGCCAGCAGCTTTTCGGGACAGCCCCAGCATTTT
CASSFSGQPQHF
>TRBJ1-2|-|14|TRBV5-1|TRBD1
TGCGCCAGCAGCTCACACAGGGGGAAAATTGGCTACACCTTC
CASSSHRGKIGYTF
>TRBJ1-3|-|13|TRBV2|-
TGTGCCAGCCGGGTCCTCTCTGGAAACACCATATATTTT
CASRVLSGNTIYF
>TRBJ1-1|-|14|TRBV11-2|-
TGTGCCAGCAGCCCCCGCGGGGCACGGACTGAAGCTTTCTTT
CASSPRGARTEAFF
>TRBJ1-1|-|16|TRBV7-2|TRBD1
TGTGCCAGCAGCTTACTGACAGGGGGGAGGAGCACTGAAGCTTTCTTT
CASSLLTGGRSTEAFF
>TRBJ1-1|few|16|TRBV11-2|TRBD1
TGTGCCAGCAGCTTAGCGACAGGGGCGATTTACACTGAAGCTTTCTTT
CASSLATGAIYTEAFF
>TRBJ1-4|-|14|TRBV5-5|TRBD1
TGTGCCAGCAGCTTGTGGACAGGGGACGAAAAACTGTTTTTT
CASSLWTGDEKLFF
>TRBJ2-3|-|15|TRBV18|-
TGTGCCAGCTCAGGCCTAGCGTATAGCACAGATACGCAGTATTTT
CASSGLAYSTDTQYF
>TRBJ1-2|-|16|TRBV27|TRBD1
TGTGCCAGCAGCCGACGAACCGGGACAGGGCCAGATGGCTACACCTTC
CASSRRTGTGPDGYTF
>TRBJ1-5|-|14|TRBV24-1|-
TGTGCCACCAGTGATCCACATAGCAATCAGCCCCAGCATTTT
CATSDPHSNQPQHF
>TRBJ2-7|-|13|TRBV30|-
TGTGCCTGGGAACGAGGGCTACCCTACGAGCAGTACTTC
CAWERGLPYEQYF
>TRBJ1-6|-|14|TRBV10-3|TRBD1
TGTGCCATCAGTGAGAACAGGGGGTCTTCACCCCTCCACTTT
CAISENRGSSPLHF
>TRBJ1-3|-|14|TRBV7-6|-
TGTGCCAGCAGCCCGACTTTGGGTGGAAACACCATATATTTT
CASSPTLGGNTIYF
>TRBJ1-1|-|12|TRBV13|-
TGTGCCAGCAGCTTAGCCCCCGGGGAGGCTTTCTTT
CASSLAPGEAFF
>TRBJ2-1|-|15|TRBV7-9|-
TGTGCCAGCAGCTCCCTCTCGGGGGGCGAGGGTGAGCAGTTCTTC
CASSSLSGGEGEQFF
>TRBJ2-1|-|12|TRBV29-1|TRBD1
TGCAGCTTTCATCCAGGGGGCAATGAGCAGTTCTTC
CSFHPGGNEQFF
>TRBJ1-2|-|13|TRBV28|-
TGTGCCAGCGGCAGAACAGGGTCAGGAGGCTACACCTTC
CASGRTGSGGYTF
>TRBJ2-7|once|15|TRBV7-2|TRBD1
TGTGCCAGCAGCCTGGGACAGGGCTTTACCTACGAGCAGTACTTC
CASSLGQGFTYEQYF
>TRBJ2-5|-|14|TRBV18|-
TGTGCCAGCTCACCCGGGTTAGGTCAAGAGACCCAGTACTTC
CASSPGLGQETQYF
>TRBJ2-1|-|16|TRBV7-9|TRBD2
TGTGCCAGCAGACGGATTGGACTAGCGGGAGACAATGAGCAGTTCTTC
CASRRIGLAGDNEQFF
>TRBJ2-2|-|15|TRBV29-1|TRBD1
TGCAGCGCTCTGGACAGGGCTTCGAACACCGGGGAGCTGTTTTTT
CSALDRASNTGELFF
>TRBJ2-7|-|14|TRBV9|-
TGTGCCAGCAGCGTAGACGGGAGTACGTACGAGCAGTACTTC
CASSVDGSTYEQYF
>TRBJ1-2|-|13|TRBV28|-
TGTGCCAGCAGTTCTAACCTTAACTATGGCTACACCTTC
CASSSNLNYGYTF
>TRBJ1-5|-|16|TRBV5-4|TRBD1
TGTGCCAGCAGCTTGGCCGGACAGGGCGAAAGTCAGCCCCAGCATTTT
CASSLAGQGESQPQHF
>TRBJ2-1|-|16|TRBV18|TRBD1
TGTGCCAGCTCACCCTGGGACAGGGAGGTACTGAATGAGCAGTTCTTC
CASSPWDREVLNEQFF
>TRBJ1-1|once|13|TRBV5-1|-
TGCGCCAGCAAACCGGGGGTAAACACTGAAGCTTTCTTT
CASKPGVNTEAFF
>TRBJ2-5|-|12|TRBV5-5|-
TGTGCCAGCAGCCGTAGTAGAGAGACCCAGTACTTC
CASSRSRETQYF
>TRBJ2-4|-|16|TRBV5-6|TRBD1
TGTGCCAGCAGCTCCCTGGGGGGGACAGGGACTAACATTCAGTACTTC
CASSSLGGTGTNIQYF
>TRBJ1-4|-|12|TRBV9|-
TGTGCCAGCAGCTCAGATAATGAAAAACTGTTTTTT
CASSSDNEKLFF
>TRBJ2-5|-|13|TRBV10-3|TRBD1
TGTGCCATCAGCATCGACAGGGTGGAGACCCAGTACTTC
CAISIDRVETQYF
>TRBJ2-7|-|16|TRBV6-5|TRBD1
TGTGCCAGCAGTTACTCGACGGGACAGCCAAGATACGAGCAGTACTTC
CASSYSTGQPRYEQYF
>TRBJ1-1|-|15|TRBV24-1|-
TGTGCCACCAGGAGAACCGGGACAAAGAACACTGAAGCTTTCTTT
CATRRTGTKNTEAFF
>TRBJ2-7|-|15|TRBV30|TRBD1
TGTGCCTGGAGTGTATCGGACAGGGCGGTGAACGAGCAGTACTTC
CAWSVSDRAVNEQYF
>TRBJ2-7|-|16|TRBV7-8|-
TGTGCCAGCAGCTTTAAAGCTAGCAAAAACTCCTACGAGCAGTACTTC
CASSFKASKNSYEQYF
>TRBJ1-4|-|14|TRBV28|-
TGTGCCAGCAGTTTGTCACAGCTTAATGAAAAACTGTTTTTT
CASSLSQLNEKLFF
>TRBJ1-2|-|13|TRBV12-3/TRBV12-4|-
TGTGCCAGCACCTACAGGGTTGACTATGGCTACACCTTC
CASTYRVDYGYTF
>TRBJ1-2|-|13|TRBV6-5|-
TGTGCCAGCAGTTCCACTGGGGCCTATGGCTACACCTTC
CASSSTGAYGYTF
>TRBJ2-7|-|14|TRBV10-3|TRBD2
TGTGCCATCAGTACTAGCGGGGGGACCTACGAGCAGTACTTC
CAISTSGGTYEQYF